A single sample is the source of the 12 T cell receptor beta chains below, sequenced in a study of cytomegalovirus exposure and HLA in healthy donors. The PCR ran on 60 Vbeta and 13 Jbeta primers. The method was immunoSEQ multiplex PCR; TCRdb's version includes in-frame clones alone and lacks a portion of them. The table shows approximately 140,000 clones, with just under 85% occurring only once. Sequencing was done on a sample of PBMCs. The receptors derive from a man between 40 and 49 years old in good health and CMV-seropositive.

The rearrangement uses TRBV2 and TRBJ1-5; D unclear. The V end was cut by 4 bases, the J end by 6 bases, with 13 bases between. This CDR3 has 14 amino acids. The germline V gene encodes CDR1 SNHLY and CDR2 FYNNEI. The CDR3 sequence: CASSVSEVAQPQHF. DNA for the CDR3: TGTGCCAGCAGTGTATCAGAAGTCGCTCAGCCCCAGCATTTT.

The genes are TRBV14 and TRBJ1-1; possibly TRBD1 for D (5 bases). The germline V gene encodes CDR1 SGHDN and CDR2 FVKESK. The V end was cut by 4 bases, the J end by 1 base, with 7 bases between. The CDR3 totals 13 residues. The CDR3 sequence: CASSLQGNTEAFF. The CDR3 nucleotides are TGTGCCAGCAGCCTTCAGGGGAACACTGAAGCTTTCTTT.

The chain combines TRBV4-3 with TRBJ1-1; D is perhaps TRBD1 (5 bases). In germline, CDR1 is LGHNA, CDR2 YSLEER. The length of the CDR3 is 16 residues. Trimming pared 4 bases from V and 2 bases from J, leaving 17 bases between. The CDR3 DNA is TGCGCCAGCAGCCCCCAGGCGGGGGTATACAACACTGAAGCTTTCTTT. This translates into CASSPQAGVYNTEAFF.

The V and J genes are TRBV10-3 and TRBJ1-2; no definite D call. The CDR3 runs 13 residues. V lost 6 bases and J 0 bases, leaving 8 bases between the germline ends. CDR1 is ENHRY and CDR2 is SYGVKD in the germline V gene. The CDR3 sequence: CAIRPGANYGYTF. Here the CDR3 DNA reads TGTGCCATCAGGCCGGGAGCTAACTATGGCTACACCTTC.

The CDR3 protein is CASSLVAGRPDTQYF. The CDR3 DNA is TGCGCCAGCAGCTTGGTGGCAGGGCGACCAGATACGCAGTATTTT. The chain combines TRBV5-1 with TRBJ2-3, with a tentative D call TRBD1 (5 bases). The CDR3 has 15 amino acids. V was trimmed by 0 bases and J by 4 bases, leaving 12 bases between them. CDR1 is SGHRS, CDR2 YFSETQ, per germline.

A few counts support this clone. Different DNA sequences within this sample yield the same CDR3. The CDR3 loop is CASSVWANQPQHF. CDR3 nucleotide sequence: TGTGCCAGCAGTGTTTGGGCAAATCAGCCCCAGCATTTT. V is TRBV2 and J is TRBJ1-5; D gene ambiguous. This CDR3 has 13 residues. In germline, CDR1 is SNHLY, CDR2 FYNNEI. The V end lost 4 bases, the J end lost 4 bases, and 8 bases lay between the germline ends.

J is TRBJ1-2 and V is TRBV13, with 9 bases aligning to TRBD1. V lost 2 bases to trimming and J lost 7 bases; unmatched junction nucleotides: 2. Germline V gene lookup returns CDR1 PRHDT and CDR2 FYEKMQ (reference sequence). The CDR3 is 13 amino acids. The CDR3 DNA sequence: TGTGCCAGCAGCTTAACAGGGGGCGGTGGCTACACCTTC. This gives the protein CASSLTGGGGYTF.

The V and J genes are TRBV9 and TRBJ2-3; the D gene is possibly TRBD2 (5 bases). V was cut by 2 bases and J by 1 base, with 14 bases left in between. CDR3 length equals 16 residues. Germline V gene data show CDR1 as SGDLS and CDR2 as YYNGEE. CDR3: CASSVWNSGGTDTQYF. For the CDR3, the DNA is TGTGCCAGCAGCGTGTGGAACAGCGGAGGCACAGATACGCAGTATTTT.

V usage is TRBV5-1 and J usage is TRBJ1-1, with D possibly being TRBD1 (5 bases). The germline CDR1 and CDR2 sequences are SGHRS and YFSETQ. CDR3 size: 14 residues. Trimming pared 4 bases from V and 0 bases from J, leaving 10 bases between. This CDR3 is CASSPGGVNTEAFF. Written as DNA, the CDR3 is TGCGCCAGCAGCCCGGGGGGAGTGAACACTGAAGCTTTCTTT.

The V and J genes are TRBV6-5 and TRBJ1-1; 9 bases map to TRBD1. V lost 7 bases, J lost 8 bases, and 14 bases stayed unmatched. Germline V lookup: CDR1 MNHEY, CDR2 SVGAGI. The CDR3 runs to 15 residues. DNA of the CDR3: TGTGCCAGCACCCTTTCAACAGGGGGCGAGGGGGAAGCTTTCTTT. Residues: CASTLSTGGEGEAFF.

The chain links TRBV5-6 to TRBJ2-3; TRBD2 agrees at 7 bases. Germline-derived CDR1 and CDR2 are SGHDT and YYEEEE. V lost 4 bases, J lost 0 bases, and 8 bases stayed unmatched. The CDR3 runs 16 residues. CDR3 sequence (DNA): TGTGCCAGCAGCGCCTTTTCCGGGGGGAGCACAGATACGCAGTATTTT. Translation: CASSAFSGGSTDTQYF.

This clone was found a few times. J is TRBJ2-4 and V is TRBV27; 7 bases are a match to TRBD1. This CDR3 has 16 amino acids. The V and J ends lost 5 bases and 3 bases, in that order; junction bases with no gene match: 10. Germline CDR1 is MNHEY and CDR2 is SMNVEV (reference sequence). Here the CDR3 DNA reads TGTGCCAGCAGTCCTCGACAGGGCCTATTCAAAAACATTCAGTACTTC. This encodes CASSPRQGLFKNIQYF.